The 13 T cell receptor beta chains listed next were all sequenced from one sample in a study of T cells after yellow fever vaccination. TCRdb reprocessed the 5' RACE reads with MiXCR, giving one entry per CDR3 protein. The sample includes fewer than 450,000 distinct CDR3 sequences, approximately 4.2% of them seen just once. Specimen: PBMCs, collected 5 days after the yellow fever booster vaccination. The receptors were sampled from a man aged 18 to 29 who received the YFV17D yellow fever vaccine.

This clonotype appeared many times. V gene TRBV7-9 combines with J gene TRBJ2-2; D is perhaps TRBD1 (7 bases). The V end was cut by 4 bases, the J end by 5 bases, with 17 bases between. This CDR3 has 16 residues. Germline CDR1 is SEHNR and CDR2 is FQNEAQ (reference sequence). The CDR3 nucleotides are TGTGCCAGCAGCTCCCGACAGGGAGGTATGACCGGGGAGCTGTTTTTT. Amino acids: CASSSRQGGMTGELFF.

This clonotype has ten or more counts. V usage is TRBV7-2 and J usage is TRBJ2-1, with 10 nucleotides matching TRBD1. The CDR3 runs to 16 residues. The germline V gene encodes CDR1 SGHTA and CDR2 FQGNSA. Losses at the gene ends were 3 bases for V and 7 bases for J; bases not matched to a gene: 9. As DNA, the CDR3 is TGTGCCAGCAGCTTCTCGGGGACAGGGGCGGGGAATGAGCAGTTCTTC. Amino acids: CASSFSGTGAGNEQFF.

This clonotype was picked up a small number of times. The V gene is TRBV7-8, the J gene TRBJ2-3, with D perhaps matching TRBD2 (7 bases). CDR3 length equals 15 residues. Germline lookup yields CDR1 SGHVS and CDR2 FQNEAQ. V lost 6 bases and J 2 bases, leaving 15 bases between the germline ends. Here the CDR3 reads CASSWGGRFTDTQYF. The DNA for the CDR3 is TGTGCCAGCAGTTGGGGGGGGCGGTTCACAGATACGCAGTATTTT.

This clonotype was picked up many times. The V gene is TRBV6-2 or TRBV6-3, the J gene TRBJ2-3, with 8 bases aligning to TRBD2. This CDR3 region has 15 residues. Germline trimming cut 4 bases from V and 2 bases from J; bases unmatched to any gene: 5. In germline, CDR1 is MNHEY, CDR2 SVGEGT. This CDR3 is CASSSARGDTDTQYF. For the CDR3, the DNA is TGTGCCAGCAGTTCCGCGCGGGGGGACACAGATACGCAGTATTTT.

The V call is TRBV12-3 or TRBV12-4, the J call TRBJ2-2, with D uncertain. Trimming left V 5 bases short and J 0 bases short, with 7 bases between. The CDR3 extends over 14 amino acids. DNA for the CDR3: TGTGCCAGCAGTATAGGACCGAACACCGGGGAGCTGTTTTTT. This sequence encodes CASSIGPNTGELFF.

Only a few counts were recorded for this clonotype. The J gene is TRBJ1-2, the V gene TRBV20-1; D is unclear. Germline CDR1 reads DFQATT; CDR2 reads SNEGSKA (reference sequence). CDR3 size: 11 residues. V shed 1 base and J shed 7 bases, with 7 bases lying between them. The CDR3 DNA is TGCAGTGCTAGAGCTCCTGTTGGCTACACCTTC. Residues: CSARAPVGYTF.

This clonotype occurred many times. The chain is built from TRBV11-2 and TRBJ2-2, with 7 nucleotides matching TRBD2. Trimming removed 2 bases from V and 4 bases from J; junction bases left unmatched: 10. This CDR3 contains 17 residues. Germline CDR1 reads SGHAT; CDR2 reads FQNNGV. The CDR3 DNA reads TGTGCCAGCAGCTTAACGGTGGGGGGGTATTCCACCGGGGAGCTGTTTTTT. This encodes CASSLTVGGYSTGELFF.

CDR3: CASSQGAGTPPEFF. CDR3 sequence (DNA): TGCGCCAGCAGCCAAGGGGCAGGGACCCCTCCGGAGTTCTTC. The chain is built from TRBV4-3 and TRBJ2-1; tentatively, D is TRBD1 or TRBD2 (5 bases each). Germline CDR1 reads LGHNA; CDR2 reads YSLEER. CDR3 size: 14 residues. With 1 base removed from V and 14 bases from J, the gap between germline ends came to 18 bases.

This clonotype was found many times. The chain couples TRBV2 to TRBJ2-3; D gene ambiguous. V was shortened by 3 bases and J by 0 bases, with 1 base between the two germline ends. The CDR3 covers 12 residues. CDR1 is SNHLY and CDR2 is FYNNEI in the germline V gene. The CDR3 nucleotides read TGTGCCAGCAGTGACAGCACAGATACGCAGTATTTT. Protein sequence: CASSDSTDTQYF.

The chain joins TRBV7-9 to TRBJ2-7; 7 positions agree with TRBD1. Germline V lookup: CDR1 SEHNR, CDR2 FQNEAQ (reference sequence). Trimming at V came to 1 base and at J to 4 bases, leaving 4 bases not matched to a gene. The CDR3 loop spans 14 amino acids. As DNA, the CDR3 is TGTGCCAGCAGCTTAGAGGGGGCGCCGTACGAGCAGTACGTC. Protein: CASSLEGAPYEQYV.

This clonotype has a handful of counts. The gene calls are TRBV5-5 and TRBJ2-7; no reliable D call. CDR1 and CDR2 (germline): SGHKS, YYEKEE (reference sequence). V lost 0 bases and J 0 bases, leaving 7 bases between the germline ends. CDR3 size: 14 residues. CDR3 sequence (DNA): TGTGCCAGCAGCTTGGTAGTAAGCTCCTACGAGCAGTACTTC. Residues: CASSLVVSSYEQYF.

This clonotype has at least ten counts. CDR3 sequence (DNA): TGCGCCAGCAGCTTGGAGACTAGCGGCTACGAGCAGTACTTC. Translated: CASSLETSGYEQYF. This chain connects TRBV5-1 to TRBJ2-7, with 9 bases fitting TRBD2. The CDR3 extends over 14 amino acids. CDR1 and CDR2 from the germline V gene are SGHRS and YFSETQ. With V trimmed by 0 bases and J by 3 bases, 1 base remained unmatched.

The rearrangement joins TRBV5-1 to TRBJ2-3; a possible D gene is TRBD2 (6 bases). The CDR3 spans 16 residues. Trimming removed 2 bases at V and 2 bases at J, with 15 bases between. Germline CDR1 SGHRS, CDR2 YFSETQ. The CDR3 is CASSFGGYSPTDTQYF. In DNA form, the CDR3 reads TGCGCCAGCAGCTTCGGAGGGTATAGTCCCACAGATACGCAGTATTTT. The full variable domain, in which reference TRBV5-1 and TRBJ2-3 provide the parts outside the CDR3, is KAGVTQTPRYLIKTRGQQVTLSCSPISGHRSVSWYQQTPGQGLQFLFEYFSETQRNKGNFPGRFSGRQFSNSRSEMNVSTLELGDSALYLCASSFGGYSPTDTQYFGPGTRLTVL.